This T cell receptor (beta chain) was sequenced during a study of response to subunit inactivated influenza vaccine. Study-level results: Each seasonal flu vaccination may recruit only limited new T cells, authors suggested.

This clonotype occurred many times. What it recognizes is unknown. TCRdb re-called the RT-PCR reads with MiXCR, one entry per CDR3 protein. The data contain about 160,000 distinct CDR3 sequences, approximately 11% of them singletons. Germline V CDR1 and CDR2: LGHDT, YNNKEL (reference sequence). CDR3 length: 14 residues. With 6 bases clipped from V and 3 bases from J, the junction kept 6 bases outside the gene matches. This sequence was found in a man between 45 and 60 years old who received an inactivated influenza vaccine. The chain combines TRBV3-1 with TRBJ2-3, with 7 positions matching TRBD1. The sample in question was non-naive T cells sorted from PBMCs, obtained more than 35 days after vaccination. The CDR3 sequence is CASSHTGATDTQYF. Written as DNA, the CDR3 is TGTGCCAGCAGTCATACAGGGGCAACAGATACGCAGTATTTT.